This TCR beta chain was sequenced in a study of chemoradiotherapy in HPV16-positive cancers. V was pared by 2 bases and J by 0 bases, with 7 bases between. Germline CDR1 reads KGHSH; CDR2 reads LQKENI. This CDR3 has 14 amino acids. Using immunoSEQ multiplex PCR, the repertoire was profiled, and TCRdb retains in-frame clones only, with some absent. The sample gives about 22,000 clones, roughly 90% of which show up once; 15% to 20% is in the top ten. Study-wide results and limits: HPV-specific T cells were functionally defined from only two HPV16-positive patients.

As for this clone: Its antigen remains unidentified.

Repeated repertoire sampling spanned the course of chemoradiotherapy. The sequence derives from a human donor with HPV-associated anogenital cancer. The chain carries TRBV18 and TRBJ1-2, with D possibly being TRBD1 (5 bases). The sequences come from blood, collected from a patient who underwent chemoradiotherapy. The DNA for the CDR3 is TGTGCCAGCTCACCATCGGGACCTAACTATGGCTACACCTTC. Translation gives CASSPSGPNYGYTF.